Sequencing of this T cell receptor beta chain was carried out in a study of shared clonotypes between healthy human individuals. Germline CDR1 MDHEN, CDR2 SYDVKM. The CDR3 covers 17 residues. V was pared by 7 bases and J by 1 base, with 11 bases of the junction left unmatched. This clone showed up just once. Some clones are missing from TCRdb's copy, which holds only in-frame ones; the method was immunoSEQ multiplex PCR. This sample has millions of clones, with 90% to 95% found just once. Naive CD8 cells, CD45RO-negative and positively selected for CCR7, excluded terminally differentiated effector memory CD45RA+ cells.

The origin of this receptor is a young man in good health. Some clones in this sample may be carry-over from other donors' samples. Sequenced input: naive CD8+ T cells from PBMCs. This chain joins TRBV28 and TRBJ2-2, with 8 bases aligning to TRBD2. The CDR3 region has the DNA TGTGCCAGCACGCTCACCGGACTAGCCGAGAACACCGGGGAGCTGTTTTTT. Translation gives CASTLTGLAENTGELFF.